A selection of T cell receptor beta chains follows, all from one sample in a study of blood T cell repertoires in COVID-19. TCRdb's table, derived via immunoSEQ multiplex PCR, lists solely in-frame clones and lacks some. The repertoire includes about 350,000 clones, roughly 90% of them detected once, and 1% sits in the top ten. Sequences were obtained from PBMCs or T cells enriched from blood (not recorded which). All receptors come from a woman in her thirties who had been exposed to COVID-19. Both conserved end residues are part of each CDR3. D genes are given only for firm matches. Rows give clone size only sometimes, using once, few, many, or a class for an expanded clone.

CASSSEAGGSTDTQYF | TGTGCCAGCAGCTCAGAAGCGGGAGGAAGCACAGATACGCAGTATTTT | TRBJ2-3 | . | TRBV7-3 | TRBD2
CASSRGLAGVEQYF | TGTGCCAGCAGCCGGGGACTAGCGGGAGTCGAGCAGTACTTC | TRBJ2-7 | . | TRBV28 | TRBD2
CASSLSAGYNQPQHF | TGTGCCAGCAGTTTATCAGCAGGCTACAATCAGCCCCAGCATTTT | TRBJ1-5 | . | TRBV28 | .
CASSSPRSGRNEQYF | TGTGCCAGCAGTTCCCCGCGGAGCGGGAGGAACGAGCAGTACTTC | TRBJ2-7 | once | TRBV27 | TRBD2
CASSPDRANQPQHF | TGTGCCAGCAGCCCGGACAGAGCAAATCAGCCCCAGCATTTT | TRBJ1-5 | . | TRBV6-5 | .
CASTRGEGLWDTQYF | TGTGCCAGTACACGAGGTGAGGGCCTCTGGGATACGCAGTATTTT | TRBJ2-3 | . | TRBV19 | .
CASSSRTEGPYEQYF | TGTGCCAGCAGCTCCCGGACAGAAGGACCCTACGAGCAGTACTTC | TRBJ2-7 | . | TRBV7-9 | .
CASSFVGGGEKLFF | TGTGCCAGCAGTTTTGTAGGGGGCGGCGAAAAACTGTTTTTT | TRBJ1-4 | few | TRBV28 | TRBD1
CASSIDGTADSPLHF | TGTGCCAGTAGTATAGATGGGACAGCCGATTCACCCCTCCACTTT | TRBJ1-6 | . | TRBV19 | TRBD1
CSVEGRVAVNTEAFF | TGCAGCGTTGAAGGAAGAGTCGCCGTGAACACTGAAGCTTTCTTT | TRBJ1-1 | . | TRBV29-1 | .
CASGAPGLEIDTQYF | TGTGCTAGTGGCGCACCGGGACTAGAGATAGATACGCAGTATTTT | TRBJ2-3 | . | TRBV12-5 | TRBD2
CATSSGAGRNEQYF | TGTGCCACCAGTAGCGGGGCAGGGAGGAACGAGCAGTACTTC | TRBJ2-7 | . | TRBV24-1 | TRBD2
CASSSHRDGYTF | TGTGCCAGCAGTTCCCACAGGGACGGCTACACCTTC | TRBJ1-2 | . | TRBV6-1 | .